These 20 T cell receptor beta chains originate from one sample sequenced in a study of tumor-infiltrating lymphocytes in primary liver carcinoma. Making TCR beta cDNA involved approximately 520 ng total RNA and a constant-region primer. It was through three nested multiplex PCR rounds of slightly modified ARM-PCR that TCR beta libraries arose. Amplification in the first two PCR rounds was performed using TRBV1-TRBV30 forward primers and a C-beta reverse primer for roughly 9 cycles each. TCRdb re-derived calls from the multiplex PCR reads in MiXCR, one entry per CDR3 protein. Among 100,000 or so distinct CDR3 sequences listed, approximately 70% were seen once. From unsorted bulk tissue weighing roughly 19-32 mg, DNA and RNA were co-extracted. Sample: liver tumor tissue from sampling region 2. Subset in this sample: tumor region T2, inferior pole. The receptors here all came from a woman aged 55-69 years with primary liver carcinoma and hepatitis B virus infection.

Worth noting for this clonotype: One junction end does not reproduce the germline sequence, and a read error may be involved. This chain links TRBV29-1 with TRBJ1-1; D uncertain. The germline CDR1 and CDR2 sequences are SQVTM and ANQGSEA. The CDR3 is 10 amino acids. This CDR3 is CSRLNTESFF. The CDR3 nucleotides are TGCAGCAGATTGAACACTGAATCTTTCTTT.

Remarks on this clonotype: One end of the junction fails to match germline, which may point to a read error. The CDR3 bases are TGTGCCAGCGCCGTGAACTCCTACAAGCAGTACTTC. Translating gives CASAVNSYKQYF. The chain joins TRBV28 to TRBJ2-7; no firm D call. This CDR3 is built from 12 residues. The germline CDR1 and CDR2 sequences are MDHEN and SYDVKM.

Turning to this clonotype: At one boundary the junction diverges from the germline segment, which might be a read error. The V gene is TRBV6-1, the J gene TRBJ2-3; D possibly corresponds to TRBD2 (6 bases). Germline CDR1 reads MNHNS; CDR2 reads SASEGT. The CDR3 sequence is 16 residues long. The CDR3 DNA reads TGTGCCAGCAGTCCCCGGGGGTTGGGAGGAGGAGATGCGCAGTATTTT. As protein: CASSPRGLGGGDAQYF.

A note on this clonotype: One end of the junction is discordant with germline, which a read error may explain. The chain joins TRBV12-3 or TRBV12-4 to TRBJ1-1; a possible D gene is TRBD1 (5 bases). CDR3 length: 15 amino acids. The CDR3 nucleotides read TGTGCCAGCACCATATTGGGCCGGGGGTACACTGAGGCTTTCTTT. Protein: CASTILGRGYTEAFF.

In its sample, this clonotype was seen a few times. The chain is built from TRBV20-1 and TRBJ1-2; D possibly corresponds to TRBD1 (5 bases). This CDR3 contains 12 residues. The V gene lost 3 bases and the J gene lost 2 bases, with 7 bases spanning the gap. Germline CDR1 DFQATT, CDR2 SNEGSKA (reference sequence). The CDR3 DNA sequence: TGCAGTGCTAGTAACAGGAACTATGGCTACACCTTC. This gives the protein CSASNRNYGYTF.

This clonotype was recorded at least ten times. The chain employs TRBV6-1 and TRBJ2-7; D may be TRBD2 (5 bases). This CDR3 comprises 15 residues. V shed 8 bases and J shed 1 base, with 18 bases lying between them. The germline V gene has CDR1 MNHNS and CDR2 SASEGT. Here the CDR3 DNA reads TGTGCCAGCTCTTTCGAGTCCTCGGGGTCCTACGAGCAGTACTTC. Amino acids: CASSFESSGSYEQYF.

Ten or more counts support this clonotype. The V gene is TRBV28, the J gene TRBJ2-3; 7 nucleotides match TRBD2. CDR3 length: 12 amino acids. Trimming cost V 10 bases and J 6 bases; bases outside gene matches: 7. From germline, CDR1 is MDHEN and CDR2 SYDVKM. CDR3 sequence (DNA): TGTGCCACCCAAGCGGGGAGCGATACGCAGTATTTT. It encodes CATQAGSDTQYF.

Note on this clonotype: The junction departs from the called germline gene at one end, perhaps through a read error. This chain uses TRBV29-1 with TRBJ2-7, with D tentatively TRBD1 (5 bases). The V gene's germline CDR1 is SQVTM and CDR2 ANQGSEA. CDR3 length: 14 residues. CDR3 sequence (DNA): TGCAGTGTTGATGTAGGGCAGGGCCCTGGCGAGCAGTACTTC. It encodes CSVDVGQGPGEQYF.

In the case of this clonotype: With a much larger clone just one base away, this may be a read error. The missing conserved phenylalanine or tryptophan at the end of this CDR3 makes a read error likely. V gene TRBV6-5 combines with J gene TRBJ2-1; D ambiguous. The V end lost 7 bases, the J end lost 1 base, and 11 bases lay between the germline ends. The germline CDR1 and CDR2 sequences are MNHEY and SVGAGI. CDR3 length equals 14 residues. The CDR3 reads CASIPNLSYNEQFL. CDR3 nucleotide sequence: TGTGCCAGCATTCCAAATCTGTCCTACAATGAGCAGTTCTTG.

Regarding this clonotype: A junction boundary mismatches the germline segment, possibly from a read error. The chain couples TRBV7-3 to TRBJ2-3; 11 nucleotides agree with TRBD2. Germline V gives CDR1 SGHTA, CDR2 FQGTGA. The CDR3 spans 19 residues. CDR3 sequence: CASSSTGIAGGQMADTQYF. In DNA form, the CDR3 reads TGTGCCAGCAGCTCGACAGGAATAGCGGGAGGGCAGATGGCAGATACACAGTATTTT.

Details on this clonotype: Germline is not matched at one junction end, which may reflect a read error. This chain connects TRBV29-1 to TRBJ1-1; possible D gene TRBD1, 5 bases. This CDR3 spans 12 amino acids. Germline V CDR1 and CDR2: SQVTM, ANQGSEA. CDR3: CSVGHMNTEAFF. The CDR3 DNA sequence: TGCAGCGTGGGGCATATGAATACTGAAGCTTTCTTT.

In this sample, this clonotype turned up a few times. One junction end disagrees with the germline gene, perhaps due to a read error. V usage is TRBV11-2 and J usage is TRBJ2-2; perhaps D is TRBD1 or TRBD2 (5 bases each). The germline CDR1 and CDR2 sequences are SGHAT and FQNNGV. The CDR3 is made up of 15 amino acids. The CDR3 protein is CASSLRLGNTRELLF. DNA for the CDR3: TGTGCCAGCAGCTTACGTCTCGGGAACACCAGGGAGCTGTTGTTT. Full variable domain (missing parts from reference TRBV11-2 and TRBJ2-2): EAGVAQSPRYKIIEKRQSVAFWCNPISGHATLYWYQQILGQGPKLLIQFQNNGVVDDSQLPKDRFSAERLKGVDSTLKIQPAKLEDSAVYLCASSLRLGNTRELLFGEGSRLTVL.

The CDR3 coding sequence is TGTGCCAGCAGCTTAGGTGGCTGGGGGCGCGCCATTCAGTACTTC. Amino acid sequence: CASSLGGWGRAIQYF. The chain is built from TRBV11-2 and TRBJ2-4; D perhaps matches TRBD1 (6 bases). This CDR3 comprises 15 residues. Germline V lookup: CDR1 SGHAT, CDR2 FQNNGV. Trimming pared 1 base from V and 9 bases from J, leaving 16 bases between. The full variable domain, with the rest looked up from reference TRBV11-2 and TRBJ2-4, is EAGVAQSPRYKIIEKRQSVAFWCNPISGHATLYWYQQILGQGPKLLIQFQNNGVVDDSQLPKDRFSAERLKGVDSTLKIQPAKLEDSAVYLCASSLGGWGRAIQYFGAGTRLSVL.

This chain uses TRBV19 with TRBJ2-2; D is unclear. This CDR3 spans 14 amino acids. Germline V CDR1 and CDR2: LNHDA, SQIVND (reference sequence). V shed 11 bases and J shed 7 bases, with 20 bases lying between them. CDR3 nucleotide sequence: TGTGCCGGTACCGCCGTCTATCCTAGCGGGGAGCTGTTTTTT. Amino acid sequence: CAGTAVYPSGELFF.

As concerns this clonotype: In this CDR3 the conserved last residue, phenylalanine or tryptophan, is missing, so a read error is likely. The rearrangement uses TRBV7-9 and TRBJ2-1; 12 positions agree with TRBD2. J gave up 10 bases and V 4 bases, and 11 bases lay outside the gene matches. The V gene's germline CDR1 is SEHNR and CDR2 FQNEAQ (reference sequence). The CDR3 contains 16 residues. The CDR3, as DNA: TGTGCCAGCAGCTCACCTTCTAGCGGGAGGGCCAGCGAGCAGTTCCTC. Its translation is CASSSPSSGRASEQFL.

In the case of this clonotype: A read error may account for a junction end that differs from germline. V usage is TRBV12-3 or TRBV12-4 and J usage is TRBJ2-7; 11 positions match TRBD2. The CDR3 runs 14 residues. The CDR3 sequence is CASSRQLAGAEQYF. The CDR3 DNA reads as TGCGCCAGCAGTAGACAACTAGCGGGAGCCGAGCAGTACTTC.

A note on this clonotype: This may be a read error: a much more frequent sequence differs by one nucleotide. The CDR3 reads CASSLALDTEQFF. For the CDR3, the DNA is TGCGCCAGCAGCTTGGCCCTGGACACTGAGCAGTTCTTC. The chain has TRBV5-1 and TRBJ2-1, with a weak D call TRBD1 (5 bases). Trimming shortened V by 0 bases and J by 9 bases, and 10 bases separated the two germline ends. This CDR3 contains 13 residues. Germline V CDR1 and CDR2: SGHRS, YFSETQ.

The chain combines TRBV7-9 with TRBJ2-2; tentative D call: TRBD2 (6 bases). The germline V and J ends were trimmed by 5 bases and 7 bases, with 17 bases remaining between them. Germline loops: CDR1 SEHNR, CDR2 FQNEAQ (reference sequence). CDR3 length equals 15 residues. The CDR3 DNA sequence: TGTGCCAGCAGCGCCTCGATTAGCGGAGGCGGGGAGCTGTTTTTT. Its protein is CASSASISGGGELFF.

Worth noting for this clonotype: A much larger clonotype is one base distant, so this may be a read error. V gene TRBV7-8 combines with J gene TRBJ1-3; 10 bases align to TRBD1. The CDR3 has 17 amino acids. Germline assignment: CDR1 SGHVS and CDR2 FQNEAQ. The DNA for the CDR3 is TGTGCCAACAGCTGGGGGACAGGGGAATACTCTGGAAACACCATATATTTT. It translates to CANSWGTGEYSGNTIYF.

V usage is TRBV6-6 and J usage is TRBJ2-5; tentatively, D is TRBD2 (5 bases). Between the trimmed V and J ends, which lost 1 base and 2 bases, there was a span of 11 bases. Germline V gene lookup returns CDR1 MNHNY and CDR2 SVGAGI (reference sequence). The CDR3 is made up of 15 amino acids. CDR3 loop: CASSYYGDLQETQYF. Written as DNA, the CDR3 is TGTGCCAGCAGTTACTACGGGGATCTGCAAGAGACCCAGTACTTC.